This record looks at one T cell receptor beta chain sequence and its context. Its antigen is not identified. CDR1 DFQATT and CDR2 SNEGSKA come from the germline V gene (reference sequence). The germline V and J ends were trimmed by 3 bases and 4 bases, with 7 bases remaining between them. This CDR3 region has 11 residues. The data are from a study of chemoradiotherapy in HPV16-positive cancers. TCRdb's copy holds only in-frame clones and misses some; the assay was immunoSEQ multiplex PCR. The sample shows some 10,000 clones, 74% of them seen only once. Overall study findings and caveats: During treatment, candidate HPV-specific clones and E7-related motifs expanded in tumor.

The receptor comes from a human donor with HPV-associated anogenital cancer. The V call is TRBV20-1, the J call TRBJ2-7; D unresolved. Sampling took place from a patient who underwent chemoradiotherapy. CDR3: CSASPNYEQYF. CDR3 nucleotide sequence: TGCAGTGCTAGCCCGAATTACGAGCAGTACTTC.